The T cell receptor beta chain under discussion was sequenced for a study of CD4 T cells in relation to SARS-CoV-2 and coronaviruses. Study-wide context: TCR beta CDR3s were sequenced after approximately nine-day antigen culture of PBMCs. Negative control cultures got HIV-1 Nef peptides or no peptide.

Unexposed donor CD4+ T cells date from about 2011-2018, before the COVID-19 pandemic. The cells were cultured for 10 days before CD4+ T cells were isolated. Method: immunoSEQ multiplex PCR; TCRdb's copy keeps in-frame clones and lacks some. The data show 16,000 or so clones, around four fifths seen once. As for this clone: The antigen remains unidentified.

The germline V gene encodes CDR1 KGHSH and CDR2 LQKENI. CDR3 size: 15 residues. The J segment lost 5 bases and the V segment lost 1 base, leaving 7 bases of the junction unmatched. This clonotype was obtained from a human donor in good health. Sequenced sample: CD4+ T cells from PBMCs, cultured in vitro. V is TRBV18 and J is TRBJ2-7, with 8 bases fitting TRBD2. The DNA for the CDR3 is TGTGCCAGCTCACCACGAACGGGAGGGCCCCACGAGCAGTACTTC. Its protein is CASSPRTGGPHEQYF.